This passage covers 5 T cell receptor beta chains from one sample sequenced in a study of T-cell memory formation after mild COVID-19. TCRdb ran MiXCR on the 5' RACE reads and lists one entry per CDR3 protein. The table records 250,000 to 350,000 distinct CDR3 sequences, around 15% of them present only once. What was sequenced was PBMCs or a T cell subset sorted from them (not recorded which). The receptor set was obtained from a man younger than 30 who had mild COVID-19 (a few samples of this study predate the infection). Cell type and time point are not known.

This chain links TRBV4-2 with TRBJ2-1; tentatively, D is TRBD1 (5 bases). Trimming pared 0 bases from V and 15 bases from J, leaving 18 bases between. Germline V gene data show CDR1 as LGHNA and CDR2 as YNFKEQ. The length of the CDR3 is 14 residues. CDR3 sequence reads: CASSQDADMGRPFF. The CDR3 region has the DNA TGTGCCAGCAGCCAAGATGCGGACATGGGTCGCCCGTTCTTC.

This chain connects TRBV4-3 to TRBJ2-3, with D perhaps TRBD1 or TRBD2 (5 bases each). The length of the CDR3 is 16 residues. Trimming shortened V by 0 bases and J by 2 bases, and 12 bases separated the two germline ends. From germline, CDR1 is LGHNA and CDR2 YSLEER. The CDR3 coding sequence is TGCGCCAGCAGCCAAGAACAACGGGGCCTCACAGATACGCAGTATTTT. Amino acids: CASSQEQRGLTDTQYF.

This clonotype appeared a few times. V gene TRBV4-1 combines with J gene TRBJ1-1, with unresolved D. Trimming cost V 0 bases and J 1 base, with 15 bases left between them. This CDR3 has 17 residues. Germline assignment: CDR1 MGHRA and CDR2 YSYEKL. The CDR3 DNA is TGCGCCAGCAGCCAAGACCTCATTGGAGTCGGGAACACTGAAGCTTTCTTT. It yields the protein CASSQDLIGVGNTEAFF.

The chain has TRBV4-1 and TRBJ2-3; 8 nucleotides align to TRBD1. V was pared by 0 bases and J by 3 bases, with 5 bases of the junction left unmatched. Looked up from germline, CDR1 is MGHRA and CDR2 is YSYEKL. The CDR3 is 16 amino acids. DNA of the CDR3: TGCGCCAGCAGCCAAGACAGGGGGCGGTGGACAGATACGCAGTATTTT. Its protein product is CASSQDRGRWTDTQYF.

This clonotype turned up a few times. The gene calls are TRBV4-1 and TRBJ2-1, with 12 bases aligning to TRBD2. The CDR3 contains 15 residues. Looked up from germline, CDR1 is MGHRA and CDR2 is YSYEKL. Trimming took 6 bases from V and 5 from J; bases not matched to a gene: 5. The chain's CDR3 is CASRRTSGVDNEQFF. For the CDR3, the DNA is TGCGCCAGCAGACGGACTAGCGGGGTAGACAATGAGCAGTTCTTC.